One T cell receptor (beta chain) is described in this entry. This clone was detected a few times. No antigen is known for it. Qualities for individual bases were not recorded, and no much larger clone is one base off. Collaborating institutions collected whole blood in K2EDTA tubes following their own protocols. For TCRbeta analysis, collaborators shipped samples as frozen whole blood, isolated PBMCs, or DNA extracted from either of those sample types. This sample is part of a study of blood T cell repertoires in COVID-19 (dated by TCRdb to about 2020). Study-wide context: Samples from collaborators originated in the United States, Italy and Spain and spanned both the acute and convalescent phases of COVID-19. Where available, HLA class I and class II types were obtained from metadata supplied by the sample provider rather than from assay-based typing. The repertoires were released in a freely available public database intended as a resource for research on the immune response to SARS-CoV-2. The material from the prospective study consisted of cDNA or gDNA derived from T cells, B-cell-depleted T cells, or PBMCs. The dataset comprised deeply sampled blood TCRbeta repertoires from subjects exposed to, actively infected with, or recovered from COVID-19. A de-identified subject ID, COVID-19 status, age in years and sex were almost always included in the sample metadata. The samples were drawn from two sources: the first 160 participants of the ongoing ImmuneRACE study, and 1,000 to 1,500 subjects contributed by 6 global collaborators.

Measured from the cysteine to the phenylalanine, the CDR3 is 15 residues long. Here the CDR3 DNA is all that survives: 45 bases in frame from base 1. Per the germline V gene, SGHRS is the CDR1 and YFSETQ is the CDR2. A distance of 17 bases separates the germline ends of V and J, which lose 0 bases and 7 bases respectively. Overall study results and their limits: How much clinical and demographic metadata was included differed by source and by participant, and the metadata was provided uncurated.

The immunoSEQ Assay, a bias-controlled multiplex PCR, was used to amplify TCRbeta CDR3 regions from genomic DNA. Under the source paper's analysis protocol: Within the assay, amplification of reference gene primers was used to estimate how many nucleated cells each sample contained. Sequence reads were collapsed and filtered to measure the absolute abundance of every unique TCRbeta CDR3 rearrangement. Productive Simpson clonality was computed per sample as the square root of Simpson's diversity index over productive rearrangements. TCRdb provides this immuneACCESS table in a form limited to in-frame rearrangements. Some clones are lacking; in checked studies, under half of them reflect an unresolved V gene, and why the rest are absent is not known. V, J and clone size reflect that table, while D and trimming were determined from the DNA. The sample table holds approximately 180,000 clones, of which roughly 86% were seen once. The top ten hold roughly 2.5% of the sample.

The source is a man aged 40-55 years with active or convalescent COVID-19. The sample comprised peripheral blood. The rearrangement combines TRBV5-1 with TRBJ2-7, with TRBD1 as a weak D call on 6 bases. The CDR3: CASSLGRGVGEEQYF. The nucleotides read TGCGCCAGCAGCTTGGGCAGGGGAGTCGGGGAGGAGCAGTACTTC.